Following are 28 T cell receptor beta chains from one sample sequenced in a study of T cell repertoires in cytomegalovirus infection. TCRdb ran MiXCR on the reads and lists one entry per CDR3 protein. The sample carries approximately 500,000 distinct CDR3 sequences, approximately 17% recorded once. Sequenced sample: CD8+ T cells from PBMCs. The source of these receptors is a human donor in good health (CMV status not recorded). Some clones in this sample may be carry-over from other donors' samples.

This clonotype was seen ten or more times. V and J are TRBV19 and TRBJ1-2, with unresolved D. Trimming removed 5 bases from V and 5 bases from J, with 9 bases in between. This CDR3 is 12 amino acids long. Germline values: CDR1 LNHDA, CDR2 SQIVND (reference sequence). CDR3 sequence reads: CASSSLEYGYTF. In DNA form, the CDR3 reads TGTGCCAGTAGTTCCCTGGAATATGGCTACACCTTC.

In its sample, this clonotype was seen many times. CDR3 sequence reads: CASGLPRTGGNEQFF. CDR3 coding DNA: TGTGCTAGTGGTTTGCCTCGGACAGGGGGCAATGAGCAGTTCTTC. The chain couples TRBV12-5 to TRBJ2-1, with 10 nucleotides matching TRBD1. CDR1 and CDR2 (germline): LGHNT, FRNRAP. The CDR3 has 15 residues. The V segment lost 2 bases and the J segment 6 bases; nucleotides outside the gene matches: 4.

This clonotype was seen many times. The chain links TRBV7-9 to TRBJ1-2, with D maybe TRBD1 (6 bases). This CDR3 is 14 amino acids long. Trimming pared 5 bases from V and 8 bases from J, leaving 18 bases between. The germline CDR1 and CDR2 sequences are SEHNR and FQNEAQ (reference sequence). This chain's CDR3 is CASSPIGGQFGYTF. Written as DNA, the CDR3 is TGTGCCAGCAGCCCAATAGGGGGGCAGTTCGGCTACACCTTC.

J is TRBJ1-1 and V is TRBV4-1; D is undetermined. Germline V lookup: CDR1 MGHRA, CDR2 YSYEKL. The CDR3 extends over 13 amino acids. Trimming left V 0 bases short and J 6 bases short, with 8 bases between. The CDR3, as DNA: TGCGCCAGCAGCCAAGATCGGAAAGCTGAAGCTTTCTTT. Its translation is CASSQDRKAEAFF.

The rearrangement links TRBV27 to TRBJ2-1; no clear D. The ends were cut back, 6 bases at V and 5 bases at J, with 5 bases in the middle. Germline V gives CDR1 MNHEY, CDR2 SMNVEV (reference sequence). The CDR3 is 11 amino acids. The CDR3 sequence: CASRANNEQFF. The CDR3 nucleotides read TGTGCCAGCAGGGCTAACAATGAGCAGTTCTTC.

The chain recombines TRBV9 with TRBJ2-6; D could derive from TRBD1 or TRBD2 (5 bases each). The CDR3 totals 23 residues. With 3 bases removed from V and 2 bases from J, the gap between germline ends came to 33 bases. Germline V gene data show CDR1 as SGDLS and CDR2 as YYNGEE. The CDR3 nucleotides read TGTGCCAGCAGCGCCCCCCGAGGGGCGATAGACTCGGACACGGTACCTGGGGCCAACGTCCTGACTTTC. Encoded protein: CASSAPRGAIDSDTVPGANVLTF.

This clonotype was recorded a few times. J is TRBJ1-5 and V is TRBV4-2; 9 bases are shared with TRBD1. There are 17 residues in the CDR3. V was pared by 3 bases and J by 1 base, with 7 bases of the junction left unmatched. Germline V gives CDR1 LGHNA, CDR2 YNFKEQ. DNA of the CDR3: TGTGCCAGCAGCCAGAGGACCGGGACAGGGAGCAATCAGCCCCAGCATTTT. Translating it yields CASSQRTGTGSNQPQHF.

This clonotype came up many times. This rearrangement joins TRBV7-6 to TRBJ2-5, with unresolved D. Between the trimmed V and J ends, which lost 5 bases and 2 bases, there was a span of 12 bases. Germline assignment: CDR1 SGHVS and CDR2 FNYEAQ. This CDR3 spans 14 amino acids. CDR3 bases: TGTGCCAGCAGCCCAGGACCGCTGCAAGAGACCCAGTACTTC. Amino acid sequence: CASSPGPLQETQYF.

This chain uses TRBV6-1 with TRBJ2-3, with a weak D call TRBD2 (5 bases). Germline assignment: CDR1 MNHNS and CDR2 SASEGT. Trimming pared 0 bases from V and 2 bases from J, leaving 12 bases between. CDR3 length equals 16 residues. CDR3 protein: CASSEAEVVNTDTQYF. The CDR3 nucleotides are TGTGCCAGCAGTGAAGCGGAGGTAGTGAACACAGATACGCAGTATTTT.

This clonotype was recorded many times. The CDR3 protein is CANQNGYNEQFF. CDR3 sequence (DNA): TGTGCTAACCAGAATGGGTACAATGAGCAGTTCTTC. The chain employs TRBV24-1 and TRBJ2-1, with unresolved D. CDR1 is KGHDR, CDR2 SFDVKD, per germline. This CDR3 has 12 residues.

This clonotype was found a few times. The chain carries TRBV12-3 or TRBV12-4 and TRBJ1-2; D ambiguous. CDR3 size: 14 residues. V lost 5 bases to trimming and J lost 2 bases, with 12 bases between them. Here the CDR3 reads CASSDGVYNYGYTF. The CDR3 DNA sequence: TGTGCCAGCAGTGACGGGGTGTACAACTATGGCTACACCTTC.

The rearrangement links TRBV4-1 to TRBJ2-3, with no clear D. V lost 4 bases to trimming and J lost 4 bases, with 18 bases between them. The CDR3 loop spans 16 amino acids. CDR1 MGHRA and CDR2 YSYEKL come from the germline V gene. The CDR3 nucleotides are TGCGCCAGCAGCCGTCTTAATACGGTCCGGCCAGATACGCAGTATTTT. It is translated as CASSRLNTVRPDTQYF.

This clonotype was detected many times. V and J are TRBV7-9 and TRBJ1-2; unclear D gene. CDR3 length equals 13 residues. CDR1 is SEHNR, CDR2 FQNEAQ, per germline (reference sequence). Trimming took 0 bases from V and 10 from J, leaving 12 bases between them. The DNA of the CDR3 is TGTGCCAGCAGCTTAGCGACGGCGCTGGACTACACCTTC. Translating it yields CASSLATALDYTF.

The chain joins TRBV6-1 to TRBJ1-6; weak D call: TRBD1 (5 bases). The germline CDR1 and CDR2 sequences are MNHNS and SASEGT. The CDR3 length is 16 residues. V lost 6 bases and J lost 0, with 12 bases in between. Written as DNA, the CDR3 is TGTGCCAGCAGGTTGACAGCGAGCTCCTATAATTCACCCCTCCACTTT. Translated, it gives CASRLTASSYNSPLHF.

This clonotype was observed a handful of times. The CDR3 DNA follows: TGTGCCAGCAGCATCCCTATTGGTCTGATCCATGAGCAGTTCTTC. This encodes CASSIPIGLIHEQFF. V and J are TRBV5-4 and TRBJ2-1; D unclear. The CDR3 runs to 15 residues. V was clipped by 4 bases and J by 8 bases, with 19 bases between them. Looked up from germline, CDR1 is SGHNT and CDR2 is YYREEE (reference sequence).

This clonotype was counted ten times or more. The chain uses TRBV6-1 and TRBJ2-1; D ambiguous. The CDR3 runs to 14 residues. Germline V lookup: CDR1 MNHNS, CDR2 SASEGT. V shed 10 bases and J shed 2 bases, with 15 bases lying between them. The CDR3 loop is CATQSLFTYNEQFF. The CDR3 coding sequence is TGTGCCACTCAGTCCCTTTTCACCTACAATGAGCAGTTCTTC.

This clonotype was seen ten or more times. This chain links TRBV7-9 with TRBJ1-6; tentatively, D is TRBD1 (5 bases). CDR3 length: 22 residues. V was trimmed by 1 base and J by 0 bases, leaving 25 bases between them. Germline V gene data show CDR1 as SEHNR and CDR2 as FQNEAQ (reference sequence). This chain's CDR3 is CASSLEGPTEKVSGSYNSPLHF. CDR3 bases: TGTGCCAGCAGCTTAGAAGGGCCGACAGAGAAGGTTTCAGGCTCCTATAATTCACCCCTCCACTTT.

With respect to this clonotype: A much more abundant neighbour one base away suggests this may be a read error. Here the CDR3 reads CASRWEGAMPNGYTF. CDR3 nucleotides: TGTGCCAGCCGCTGGGAGGGGGCGATGCCTAACGGCTACACCTTC. The rearrangement uses TRBV7-2 and TRBJ1-2; 7 bases align to TRBD1. With V trimmed by 8 bases and J by 8 bases, 17 bases remained unmatched. The V gene's germline CDR1 is SGHTA and CDR2 FQGNSA. This CDR3 comprises 15 residues.

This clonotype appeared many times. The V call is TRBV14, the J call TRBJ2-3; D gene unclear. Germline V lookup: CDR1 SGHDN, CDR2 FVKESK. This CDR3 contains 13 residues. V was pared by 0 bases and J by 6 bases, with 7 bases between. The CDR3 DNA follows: TGTGCCAGCAGCCAAGATGGTCCGGATACGCAGTATTTT. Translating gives CASSQDGPDTQYF.

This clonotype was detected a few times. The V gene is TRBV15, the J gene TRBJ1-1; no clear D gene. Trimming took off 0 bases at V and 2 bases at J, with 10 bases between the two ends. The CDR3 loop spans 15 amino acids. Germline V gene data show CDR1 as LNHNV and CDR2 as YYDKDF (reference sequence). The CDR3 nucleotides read TGTGCCACCAGCAGAGACTGGGCAGCAAACACTGAAGCTTTCTTT. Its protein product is CATSRDWAANTEAFF.

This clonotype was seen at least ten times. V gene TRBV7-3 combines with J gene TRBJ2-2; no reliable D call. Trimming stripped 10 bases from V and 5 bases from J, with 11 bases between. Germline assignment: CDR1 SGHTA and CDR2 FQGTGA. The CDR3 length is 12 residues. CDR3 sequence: CATSKGTGELFF. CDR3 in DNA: TGTGCCACTTCGAAAGGAACCGGGGAGCTGTTTTTT. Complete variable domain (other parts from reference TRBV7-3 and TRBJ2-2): GAGVSQTPSNKVTEKGKYVELRCDPISGHTALYWYRQSLGQGPEFLIYFQGTGAADDSGLPNDRFFAVRPEGSVSTLKIQRTERGDSAVYLCATSKGTGELFFGEGSRLTVL.

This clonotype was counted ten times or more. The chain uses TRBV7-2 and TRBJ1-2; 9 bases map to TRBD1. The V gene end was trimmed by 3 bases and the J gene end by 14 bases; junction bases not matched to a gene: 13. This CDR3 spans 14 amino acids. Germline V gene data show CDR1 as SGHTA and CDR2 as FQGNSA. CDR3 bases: TGTGCCAGCAGCTTTCGGACAGGGGCCGCAAAAATGACCTTC. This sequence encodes CASSFRTGAAKMTF.

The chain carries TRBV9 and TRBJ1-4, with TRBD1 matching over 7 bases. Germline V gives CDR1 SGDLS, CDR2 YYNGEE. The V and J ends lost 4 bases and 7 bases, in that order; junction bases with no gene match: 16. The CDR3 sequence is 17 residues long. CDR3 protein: CASSTSGTALGGEKLFF. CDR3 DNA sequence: TGTGCCAGCAGCACGTCCGGGACAGCCCTAGGAGGTGAAAAACTGTTTTTT.

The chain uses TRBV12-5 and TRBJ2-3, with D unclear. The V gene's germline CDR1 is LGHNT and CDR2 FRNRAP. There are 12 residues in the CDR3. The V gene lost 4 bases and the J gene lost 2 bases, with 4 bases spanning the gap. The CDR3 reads CASGSDTDTQYF. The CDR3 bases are TGTGCTAGTGGTTCGGACACAGATACGCAGTATTTT.

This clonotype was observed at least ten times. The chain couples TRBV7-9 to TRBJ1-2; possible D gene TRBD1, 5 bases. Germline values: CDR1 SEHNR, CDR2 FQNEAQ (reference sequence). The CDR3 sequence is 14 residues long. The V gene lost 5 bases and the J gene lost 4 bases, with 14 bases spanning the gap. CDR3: CASSQTGQSYGYTF. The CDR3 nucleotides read TGTGCCAGCAGCCAGACCGGACAATCCTATGGCTACACCTTC. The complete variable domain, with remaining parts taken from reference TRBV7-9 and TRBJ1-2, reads DTGVSQNPRHKITKRGQNVTFRCDPISEHNRLYWYRQTLGQGPEFLTYFQNEAQLEKSRLLSDRFSAERPKGSFSTLEIQRTEQGDSAMYLCASSQTGQSYGYTFGSGTRLTVV.

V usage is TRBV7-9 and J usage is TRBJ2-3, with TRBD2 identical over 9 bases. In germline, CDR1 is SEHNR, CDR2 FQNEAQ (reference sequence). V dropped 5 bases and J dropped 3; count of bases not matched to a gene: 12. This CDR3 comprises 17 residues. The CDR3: CASSPPLGGGATDTQYF. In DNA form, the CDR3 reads TGTGCCAGCAGCCCGCCCCTCGGCGGGGGGGCGACAGATACGCAGTATTTT.

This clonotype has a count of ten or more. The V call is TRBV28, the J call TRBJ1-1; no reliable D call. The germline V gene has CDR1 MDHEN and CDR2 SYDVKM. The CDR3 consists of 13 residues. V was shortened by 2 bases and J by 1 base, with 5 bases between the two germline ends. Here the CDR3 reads CASSLIQNTEAFF. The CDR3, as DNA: TGTGCCAGCAGTTTAATCCAGAACACTGAAGCTTTCTTT.

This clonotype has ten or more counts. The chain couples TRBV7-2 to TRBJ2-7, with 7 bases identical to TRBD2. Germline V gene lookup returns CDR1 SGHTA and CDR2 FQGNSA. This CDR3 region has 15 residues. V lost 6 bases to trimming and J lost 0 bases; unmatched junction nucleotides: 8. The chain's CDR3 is CASSNLAVSSYEQYF. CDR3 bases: TGTGCCAGCAGTAACCTAGCGGTGAGCTCCTACGAGCAGTACTTC. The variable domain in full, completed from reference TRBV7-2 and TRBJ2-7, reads GAGVSQSPSNKVTEKGKDVELRCDPISGHTALYWYRQSLGQGLEFLIYFQGNSAPDKSGLPSDRFSAERTGGSVSTLTIQRTQQEDSAVYLCASSNLAVSSYEQYFGPGTRLTVT.